Listed below are T cell receptor beta chains from one sample, sequenced in a study of T-cell memory formation after mild COVID-19. TCRdb re-derived calls from the 5' RACE reads in MiXCR, one entry per CDR3 protein. The sample consists of roughly 99,000 distinct CDR3 sequences, around 15% of them appearing once. Sequencing input: PBMCs or a T cell subset sorted from them (not recorded which). The receptors were gathered from a young man who had mild COVID-19 (a few samples of this study predate the infection). Cell type and time point are not known. Both conserved end residues are part of each CDR3. Fields, in order: CDR3 protein, CDR3 DNA, clone size, D gene, V gene, J gene. A D gene is named only where the DNA matches it firmly. Size is stated for part of the rows, as once, few or many counts, or as a class when the clone is expanded.

CATSDPLTGGVADTQYF,TGTGCCACCAGTGATCCGTTGACAGGGGGGGTTGCAGATACGCAGTATTTT,few,TRBD1,TRBV24-1,TRBJ2-3
CASSHGEFLLAGGPRGAYNEQFF,TGCGCCAGCAGCCATGGCGAGTTCTTACTAGCGGGGGGGCCAAGGGGAGCCTACAATGAGCAGTTCTTC,NA,TRBD2,TRBV4-3,TRBJ2-1
CASSLVGTELNYGYTF,TGTGCCAGCAGCTTAGTCGGGACAGAACTTAACTATGGCTACACCTTC,few,TRBD1,TRBV7-9,TRBJ1-2
CASGGQNGNEQYF,TGTGCCAGCGGGGGACAGAATGGCAACGAGCAGTACTTC,many,TRBD1,TRBV28,TRBJ2-7
CASSTKQGYTGELFF,TGCGCCAGCAGCACCAAACAGGGGTACACCGGGGAGCTGTTTTTT,many,TRBD1,TRBV5-1,TRBJ2-2
CASSFGGGEQFF,TGTGCCAGCAGCTTCGGGGGCGGTGAGCAGTTCTTC,NA,NA,TRBV7-8,TRBJ2-1
CASSQDSYEQYF,TGCGCCAGCAGCCAGGACAGCTACGAGCAGTACTTC,many,NA,TRBV14,TRBJ2-7
CASSQDWRGGYEQYF,TGCGCCAGCAGCCAAGATTGGAGGGGGGGCTACGAGCAGTACTTC,few,NA,TRBV4-1,TRBJ2-7
CASSQVPDQPQHF,TGCGCCAGCAGCCAAGTTCCCGATCAGCCCCAGCATTTT,NA,NA,TRBV4-1,TRBJ1-5
CASTNGEETQYF,TGTGCCAGCACCAACGGGGAGGAGACCCAGTACTTC,few,NA,TRBV7-9,TRBJ2-5
CASIRRTGELFF,TGTGCCAGCATCAGGCGTACCGGGGAGCTGTTTTTT,NA,NA,TRBV6-5,TRBJ2-2
CASSPDRGIGTDTQYF,TGTGCCAGCAGCCCGGACAGGGGCATAGGCACAGATACGCAGTATTTT,few,TRBD1,TRBV7-9,TRBJ2-3
CASREGESTEAFF,TGTGCCAGCCGAGAGGGGGAGTCTACTGAAGCTTTCTTT,NA,NA,TRBV3-1,TRBJ1-1
CASSWTGTPGELFF,TGTGCCAGCAGCTGGACGGGGACTCCCGGGGAGCTGTTTTTT,few,NA,TRBV5-5,TRBJ2-2
CASSWGTGTYEQYF,TGCGCCAGCAGCTGGGGGACAGGGACCTACGAGCAGTACTTC,many,TRBD1,TRBV5-1,TRBJ2-7
CASSYGWGNEQFF,TGTGCCAGCAGTTACGGGTGGGGCAATGAGCAGTTCTTC,many,NA,TRBV6-2/TRBV6-3,TRBJ2-1
CASSVDRGRSRTQYF,TGTGCCAGCAGCGTTGACAGGGGGCGGTCCAGGACCCAGTACTTC,few,TRBD1,TRBV3-1,TRBJ2-5
CASSHATSGGSQETQYF,TGCGCCAGCAGCCACGCCACTAGCGGGGGTTCTCAAGAGACCCAGTACTTC,many,TRBD2,TRBV4-3,TRBJ2-5
CASAPGANQPQHF,TGTGCCAGCGCTCCAGGCGCCAATCAGCCCCAGCATTTT,NA,NA,TRBV6-5,TRBJ1-5
CAISESGGTGQPQHF,TGTGCCATCAGTGAGTCAGGAGGGACGGGACAGCCCCAGCATTTT,few,NA,TRBV10-3,TRBJ1-5
CASGLATSGGAHEQFF,TGTGCTAGTGGTTTGGCCACTAGCGGGGGGGCCCATGAGCAGTTCTTC,NA,TRBD2,TRBV12-5,TRBJ2-1
CASSPTTGGNTEAFF,TGTGCCAGCAGCCCGACTACAGGGGGGAACACTGAAGCTTTCTTT,NA,TRBD1,TRBV7-9,TRBJ1-1
CARVNGGPIHGAGANVLTF,TGTGCCAGGGTCAATGGGGGACCGATACACGGAGCTGGGGCCAACGTCCTGACTTTC,once,NA,TRBV5-8,TRBJ2-6
CASTQIAGVANEQFF,TGTGCCAGCACCCAAATAGCGGGGGTGGCAAATGAGCAGTTCTTC,NA,TRBD2,TRBV6-2/TRBV6-3,TRBJ2-1
CASSPIHTSGGQETQYF,TGTGCCAGCAGCCCAATACACACTAGCGGGGGGCAAGAGACCCAGTACTTC,NA,TRBD2,TRBV9,TRBJ2-5